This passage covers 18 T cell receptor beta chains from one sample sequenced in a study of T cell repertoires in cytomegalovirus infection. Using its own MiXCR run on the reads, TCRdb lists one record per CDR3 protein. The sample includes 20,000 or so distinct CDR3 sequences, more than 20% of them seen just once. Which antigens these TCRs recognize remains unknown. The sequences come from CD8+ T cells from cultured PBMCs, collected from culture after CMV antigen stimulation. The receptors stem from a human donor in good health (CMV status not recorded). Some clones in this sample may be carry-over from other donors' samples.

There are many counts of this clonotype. The CDR3 region is CASSFYLTGDSYEQYF. Written as DNA, the CDR3 is TGTGCCAGCAGCTTTTATTTGACGGGAGACTCCTACGAGCAGTACTTC. The gene calls are TRBV7-2 and TRBJ2-7; possible D gene TRBD2, 6 bases. V was shortened by 3 bases and J by 0 bases, with 15 bases between the two germline ends. Germline loops: CDR1 SGHTA, CDR2 FQGNSA. The CDR3 is 16 amino acids.

CDR3: CASSPEVSQPQHF. In DNA form, the CDR3 reads TGTGCCAGCAGTCCAGAGGTGAGTCAGCCCCAGCATTTT. V usage is TRBV28 and J usage is TRBJ1-5; D remains unclear. Germline loops: CDR1 MDHEN, CDR2 SYDVKM. V dropped 5 bases and J dropped 6 bases, with 11 bases sitting between them. The CDR3 contains 13 residues.

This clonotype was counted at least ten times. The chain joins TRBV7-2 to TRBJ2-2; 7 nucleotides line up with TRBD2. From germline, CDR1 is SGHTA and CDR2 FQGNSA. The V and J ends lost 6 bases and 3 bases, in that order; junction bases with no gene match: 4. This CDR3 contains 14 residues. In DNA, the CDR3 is TGTGCCAGCAGGACTAGCTATTACACCGGGGAGCTGTTTTTT. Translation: CASRTSYYTGELFF.

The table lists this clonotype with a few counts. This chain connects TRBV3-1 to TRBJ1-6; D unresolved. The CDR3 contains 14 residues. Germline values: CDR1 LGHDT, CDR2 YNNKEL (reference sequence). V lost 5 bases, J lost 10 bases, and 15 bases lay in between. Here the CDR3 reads CASSFTTLGSPLHF. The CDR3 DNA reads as TGTGCCAGCAGCTTCACAACTTTGGGGTCACCCCTCCACTTT.

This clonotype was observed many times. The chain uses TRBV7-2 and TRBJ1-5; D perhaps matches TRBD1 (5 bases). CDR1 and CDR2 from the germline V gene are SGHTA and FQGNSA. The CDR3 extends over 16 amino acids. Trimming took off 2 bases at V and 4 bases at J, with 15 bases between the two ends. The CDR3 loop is CASSLLGRQKNQPQHF. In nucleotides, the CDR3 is TGTGCCAGCAGCTTATTGGGCAGACAGAAAAATCAGCCCCAGCATTTT.

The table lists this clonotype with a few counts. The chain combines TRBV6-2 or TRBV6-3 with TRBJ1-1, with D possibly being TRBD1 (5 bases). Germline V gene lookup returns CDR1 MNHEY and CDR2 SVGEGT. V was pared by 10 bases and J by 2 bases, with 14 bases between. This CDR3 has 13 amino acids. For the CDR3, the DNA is TGTGCCACCGGACCCGGGACCAACACTGAAGCTTTCTTT. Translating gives CATGPGTNTEAFF.

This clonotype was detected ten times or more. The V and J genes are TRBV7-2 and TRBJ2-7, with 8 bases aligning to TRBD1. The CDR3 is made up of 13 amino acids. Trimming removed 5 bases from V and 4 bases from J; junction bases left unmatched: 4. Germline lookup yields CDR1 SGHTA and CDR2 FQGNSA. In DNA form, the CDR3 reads TGTGCCAGCAGCCCATGGACAGGGTACGAGCAGTACTTC. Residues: CASSPWTGYEQYF. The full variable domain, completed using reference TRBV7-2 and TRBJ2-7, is GAGVSQSPSNKVTEKGKDVELRCDPISGHTALYWYRQSLGQGLEFLIYFQGNSAPDKSGLPSDRFSAERTGGSVSTLTIQRTQQEDSAVYLCASSPWTGYEQYFGPGTRLTVT.

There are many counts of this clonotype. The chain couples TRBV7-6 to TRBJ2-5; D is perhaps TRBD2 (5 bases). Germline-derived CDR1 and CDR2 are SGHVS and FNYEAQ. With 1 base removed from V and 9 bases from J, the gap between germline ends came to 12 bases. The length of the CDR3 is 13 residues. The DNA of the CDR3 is TGTGCCAGCAGCTTAGTAAGCCTCGGGGCCCAGTACTTC. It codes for CASSLVSLGAQYF.

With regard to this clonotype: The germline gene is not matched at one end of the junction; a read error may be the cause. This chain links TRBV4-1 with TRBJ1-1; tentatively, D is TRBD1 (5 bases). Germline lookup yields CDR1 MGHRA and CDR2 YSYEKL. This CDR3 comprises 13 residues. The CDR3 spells CASSHGGDTEAFF. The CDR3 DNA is TGTGCCAGCAGCCACGGGGGGGACACTGAAGCTTTCTTT.

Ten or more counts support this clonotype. CDR3 DNA: TGTGCCAGCAGCCCAGCCGCGGCCCGGGCAGTTAATGAAAAACTGTTTTTT. It specifies CASSPAAARAVNEKLFF. The genes are TRBV7-8 and TRBJ1-4; D is uncertain. The CDR3 has 17 residues. The germline V and J ends were trimmed by 5 bases and 4 bases, with 20 bases remaining between them. Germline CDR1 and CDR2: SGHVS and FQNEAQ.

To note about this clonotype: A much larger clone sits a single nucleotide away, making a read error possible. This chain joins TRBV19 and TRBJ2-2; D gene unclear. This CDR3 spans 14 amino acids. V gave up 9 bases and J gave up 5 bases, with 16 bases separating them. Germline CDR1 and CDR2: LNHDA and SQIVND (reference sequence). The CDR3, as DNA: TGTGCCAGCCGTACTGCGGTTGGGACCGGGGAGCTGTTTTTT. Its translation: CASRTAVGTGELFF.

This chain's CDR3 is CASSSNRAVKAGELFF. The CDR3 bases are TGTGCCAGCAGTTCCAACAGGGCGGTAAAGGCCGGGGAGCTGTTTTTT. This chain joins TRBV6-6 and TRBJ2-2, with a weak D call TRBD1 (6 bases). Germline V gives CDR1 MNHNY, CDR2 SVGAGI (reference sequence). The CDR3 totals 16 residues. V lost 4 bases and J 6 bases, leaving 18 bases between the germline ends.

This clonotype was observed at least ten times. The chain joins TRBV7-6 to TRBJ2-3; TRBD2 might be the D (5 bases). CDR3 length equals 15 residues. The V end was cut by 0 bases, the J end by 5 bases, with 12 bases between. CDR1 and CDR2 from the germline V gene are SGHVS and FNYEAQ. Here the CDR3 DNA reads TGTGCCAGCAGCTTAGCTTCGGCTAGCCGAGATACGCAGTATTTT. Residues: CASSLASASRDTQYF. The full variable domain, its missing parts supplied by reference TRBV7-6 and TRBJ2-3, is GAGVSQSPRYKVTKRGQDVALRCDPISGHVSLYWYRQALGQGPEFLTYFNYEAQQDKSGLPNDRFSAERPEGSISTLTIQRTEQRDSAMYRCASSLASASRDTQYFGPGTRLTVL.

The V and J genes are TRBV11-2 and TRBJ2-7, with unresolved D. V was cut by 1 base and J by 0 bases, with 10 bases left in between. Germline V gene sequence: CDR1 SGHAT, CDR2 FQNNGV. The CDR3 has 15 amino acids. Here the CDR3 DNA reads TGTGCCAGCAGCTTAGGCTTTTCTTCCTCCTACGAGCAGTACTTC. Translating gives CASSLGFSSSYEQYF.

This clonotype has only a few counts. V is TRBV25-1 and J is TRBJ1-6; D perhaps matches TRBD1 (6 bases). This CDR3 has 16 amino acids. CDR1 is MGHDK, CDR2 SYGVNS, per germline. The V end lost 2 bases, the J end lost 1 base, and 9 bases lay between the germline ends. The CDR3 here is CASSERTGSYNSPLHF. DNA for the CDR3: TGTGCCAGCAGTGAACGCACAGGGTCCTATAATTCACCCCTCCACTTT.

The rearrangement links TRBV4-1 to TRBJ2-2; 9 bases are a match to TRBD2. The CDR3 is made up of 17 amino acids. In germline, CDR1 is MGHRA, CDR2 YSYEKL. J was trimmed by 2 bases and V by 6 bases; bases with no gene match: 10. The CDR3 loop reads CASSLHLAGANTGELFF. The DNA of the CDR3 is TGCGCCAGCAGTTTGCACTTAGCGGGAGCAAACACCGGGGAGCTGTTTTTT.

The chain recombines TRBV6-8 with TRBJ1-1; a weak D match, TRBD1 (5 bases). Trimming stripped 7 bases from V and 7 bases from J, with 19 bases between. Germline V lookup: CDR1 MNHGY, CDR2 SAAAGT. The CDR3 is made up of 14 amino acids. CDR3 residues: CASTLATGPDEAFF. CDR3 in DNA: TGTGCCAGCACTTTAGCCACGGGGCCGGATGAAGCTTTCTTT.

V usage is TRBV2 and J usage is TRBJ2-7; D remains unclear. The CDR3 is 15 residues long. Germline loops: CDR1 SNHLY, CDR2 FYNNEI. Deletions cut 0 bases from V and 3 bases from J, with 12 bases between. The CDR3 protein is CASSEAPSGSYEQYF. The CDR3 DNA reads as TGTGCCAGCAGTGAAGCGCCCTCCGGAAGCTACGAGCAGTACTTC.